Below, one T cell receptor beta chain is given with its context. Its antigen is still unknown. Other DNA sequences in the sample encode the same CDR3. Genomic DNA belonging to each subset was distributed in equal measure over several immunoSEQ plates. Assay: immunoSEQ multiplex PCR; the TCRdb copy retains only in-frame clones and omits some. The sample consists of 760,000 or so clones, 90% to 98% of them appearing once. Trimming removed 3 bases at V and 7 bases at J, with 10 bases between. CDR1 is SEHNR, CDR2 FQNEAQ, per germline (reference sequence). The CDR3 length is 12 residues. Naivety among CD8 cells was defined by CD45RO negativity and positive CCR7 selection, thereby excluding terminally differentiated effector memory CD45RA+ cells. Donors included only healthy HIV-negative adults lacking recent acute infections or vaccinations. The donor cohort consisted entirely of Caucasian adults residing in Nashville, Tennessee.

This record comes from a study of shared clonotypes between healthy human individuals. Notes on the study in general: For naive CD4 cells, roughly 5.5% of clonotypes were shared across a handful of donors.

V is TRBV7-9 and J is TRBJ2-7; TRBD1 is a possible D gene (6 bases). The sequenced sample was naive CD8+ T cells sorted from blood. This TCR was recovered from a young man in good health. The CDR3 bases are TGTGCCAGCAGCTTCCCCGGACAGGAGCAGTACTTC. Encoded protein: CASSFPGQEQYF.